Below, 11 T cell receptor beta chains from the same sample are listed, as sequenced in a study of cytomegalovirus exposure and HLA in healthy donors. The study ran its PCR with 60 Vbeta and 13 Jbeta primers. Here immunoSEQ multiplex PCR was the method, and the copy in TCRdb shows in-frame clones only, minus some. The table records about 160,000 clones, less than 90% of them present only once. Sequencing was carried out using PBMCs. The receptors were sampled from a man over 45 in good health and CMV-seropositive.

The chain uses TRBV4-3 and TRBJ2-7; 12 bases are a match to TRBD1. V lost 5 bases to trimming and J lost 7 bases; unmatched junction nucleotides: 6. CDR3 size: 14 residues. The germline CDR1 and CDR2 sequences are LGHNA and YSLEER. The CDR3 nucleotides read TGCGCCAGCAGCGCCGGGACAGGGGGCTGGGAGCAGTACTTC. Encoded protein: CASSAGTGGWEQYF.

J is TRBJ2-4 and V is TRBV10-3, with TRBD2 matching over 13 bases. With V trimmed by 0 bases and J by 5 bases, 1 base remained unmatched. Germline V gene data show CDR1 as ENHRY and CDR2 as SYGVKD. The CDR3 sequence is 16 residues long. The CDR3 DNA reads as TGTGCCATCAGTGAGTCACTAGCGGGGGGGCAAAACATTCAGTACTTC. Its protein product is CAISESLAGGQNIQYF.

The chain uses TRBV9 and TRBJ1-6; 9 nucleotides agree with TRBD1. Germline-derived CDR1 and CDR2 are SGDLS and YYNGEE. Trimming removed 0 bases from V and 7 bases from J; junction bases left unmatched: 2. The CDR3 loop spans 15 amino acids. The DNA for the CDR3 is TGTGCCAGCAGCGTAGTGGGGACAGGGAATTCACCCCTCCACTTT. Residues: CASSVVGTGNSPLHF.

The gene calls are TRBV19 and TRBJ2-1; D gene uncertain. Trimming took off 1 base at V and 6 bases at J, with 13 bases between the two ends. Germline assignment: CDR1 LNHDA and CDR2 SQIVND (reference sequence). The length of the CDR3 is 15 residues. CDR3 sequence: CASSIVSSVLNEQFF. The CDR3 DNA sequence: TGTGCCAGTAGTATAGTGTCTTCGGTACTCAATGAGCAGTTCTTC. Complete variable domain (other parts from reference TRBV19 and TRBJ2-1): DGGITQSPKYLFRKEGQNVTLSCEQNLNHDAMYWYRQDPGQGLRLIYYSQIVNDFQKGDIAEGYSVSREKKESFPLTVTSAQKNPTAFYLCASSIVSSVLNEQFFGPGTRLTVL.

The rearrangement links TRBV9 to TRBJ2-5, with 10 bases that match TRBD2. The V gene end was trimmed by 0 bases and the J gene end by 1 base; junction bases not matched to a gene: 3. Germline CDR1 and CDR2: SGDLS and YYNGEE. This CDR3 comprises 16 residues. In DNA, the CDR3 is TGTGCCAGCAGCGTAGAGATAGCGGGGGGCCAAGAGACCCAGTACTTC. Protein sequence: CASSVEIAGGQETQYF.

V is TRBV27 and J is TRBJ1-5; tentatively, D is TRBD1 (6 bases). The CDR3 covers 13 residues. V dropped 4 bases and J dropped 6 bases, with 10 bases sitting between them. CDR1 is MNHEY, CDR2 SMNVEV, per germline (reference sequence). The CDR3 nucleotides are TGTGCCAGCAGTTCCAACAGGGTTCAGCCCCAGCATTTT. This encodes CASSSNRVQPQHF.

In regard to this clone: One end of the junction varies from germline; a read error may be responsible. The chain is built from TRBV5-1 and TRBJ1-1; D is ambiguous. Germline V gene lookup returns CDR1 SGHRS and CDR2 YFSETQ. The length of the CDR3 is 13 residues. CDR3 bases: TGCGCCAGCAGCTTGGATGGTTTCACTGAAGCCTTCTTT. Translation: CASSLDGFTEAFF. Full variable domain (missing parts from reference TRBV5-1 and TRBJ1-1): KAGVTQTPRYLIKTRGQQVTLSCSPISGHRSVSWYQQTPGQGLQFLFEYFSETQRNKGNFPGRFSGRQFSNSRSEMNVSTLELGDSALYLCASSLDGFTEAFFGQGTRLTVV.

This sequence joins TRBV10-1 and TRBJ2-3; possible D gene TRBD2, 6 bases. The CDR3 runs 14 residues. The V gene's germline CDR1 is WNHNN and CDR2 SYGVQD (reference sequence). Deletions cut 0 bases from V and 4 bases from J, with 8 bases between. This chain's CDR3 is CASSESGGPDTQYF. Here the CDR3 DNA reads TGCGCCAGCAGTGAGTCGGGGGGTCCAGATACGCAGTATTTT.

This chain uses TRBV21-1 with TRBJ2-1; the D call of TRBD1 is as the table states it, not checked on the DNA. TRBV21-1 is assigned pseudogene status. The CDR3 totals 15 residues. The CDR3: CASSIGQGMRNEQFF. The CDR3 DNA reads as TGTGCCAGCAGTATAGGCCAGGGGATGCGGAATGAGCAGTTCTTC.

The rearrangement uses TRBV2 and TRBJ2-7, with 13 bases fitting TRBD2. Germline CDR1 reads SNHLY; CDR2 reads FYNNEI. J lost 0 bases, V lost 6 bases, and 14 bases had no gene match. The CDR3 covers 19 residues. CDR3 sequence (DNA): TGTGCCAGCAGCGACCCGGGACTAGCGGGACCTTCAAGCTCCTACGAGCAGTACTTC. It specifies CASSDPGLAGPSSSYEQYF.

The J gene is TRBJ2-5, the V gene TRBV5-1; 8 bases are shared with TRBD1. This CDR3 spans 16 amino acids. V shed 4 bases, J shed 5 bases, and the junction held 13 bases outside the gene matches. Germline V CDR1 and CDR2: SGHRS, YFSETQ. DNA for the CDR3: TGCGCCAGCAGCCGCGCGGACAGGGTCGGTATGGAGACCCAGTACTTC. Translated: CASSRADRVGMETQYF. Full variable domain (remainder filled in from reference TRBV5-1 and TRBJ2-5): KAGVTQTPRYLIKTRGQQVTLSCSPISGHRSVSWYQQTPGQGLQFLFEYFSETQRNKGNFPGRFSGRQFSNSRSEMNVSTLELGDSALYLCASSRADRVGMETQYFGPGTRLLVL.